The rows below give T cell receptor beta chains drawn from one sample of a study of cytomegalovirus exposure and HLA in healthy donors. Here immunoSEQ multiplex PCR was the method, and the copy in TCRdb shows in-frame clones only, minus some. The sample lists about 160,000 clones, 85% occurring once. Sequencing was carried out using PBMCs. Receptor source: a boy aged 2 to 10 in good health and CMV-seronegative. CDR3s include the opening cysteine and the closing phenylalanine or tryptophan. A D gene is named only where the DNA matches it firmly. A clone size is listed for some rows: how often the clone was seen (once, few, many), or a class if it is expanded.

V	D	J	size	DNA	CDR3
TRBV6-1	-	TRBJ2-5	-	TGTGCCGGGGGGAGAAAAGAGACCCAGTACTTC	CAGGRKETQYF
TRBV7-9	-	TRBJ2-1	-	TGTGCCAGCAGCAGTGGGGGGACCCCCCCTGAGCAGTTCTTC	CASSSGGTPPEQFF
TRBV7-9	-	TRBJ1-2	-	TGTGCCAGCAGCTTAGGGACGGGAGATGGCTACACCTTC	CASSLGTGDGYTF
TRBV14	-	TRBJ2-2	-	TGTGCCAGCAGCGAACGAGTCGGCGGGGAGCTGTTTTTT	CASSERVGGELFF
TRBV5-6	TRBD1	TRBJ2-1	-	TGTGCCAGCAGCTTGCCCGGGACAGAGTACAATGAGCAGTTCTTC	CASSLPGTEYNEQFF
TRBV29-1	-	TRBJ2-7	few	TGCAGCGTTGAAGGAACAGATAACTACGAGCAGTACTTC	CSVEGTDNYEQYF
TRBV29-1	TRBD1	TRBJ1-3	-	TGCAGCGTTCGGGACAGTGGAAACACCATATATTTT	CSVRDSGNTIYF
TRBV28	TRBD2	TRBJ2-3	-	TGTGCCAGCAGTTTGCCGCGGCTAGCGGATCCCACAGATACGCAGTATTTT	CASSLPRLADPTDTQYF
TRBV5-6	-	TRBJ2-3	-	TGTGCCAGCAGCTTCCCTCTGCAGTCATATACGCAGTATTTT	CASSFPLQSYTQYF
TRBV10-1	-	TRBJ2-1	-	TGCGCCAGCAGTGGTGCCCGCAGCGGCAGTTACAATGAGCAGTTCTTC	CASSGARSGSYNEQFF
TRBV5-1	TRBD2	TRBJ2-1	-	TGCGCCAGCAGCTTGGTGGGGCTAGCGGAAAACAATGAGCAGTTCTTC	CASSLVGLAENNEQFF
TRBV18	-	TRBJ1-5	-	TGTGCCAGCTCACCATCGGGGAATTGGAATCAGCCCCAGCATTTT	CASSPSGNWNQPQHF
TRBV5-5	TRBD1	TRBJ1-2	-	TGTGCCAGCAGCTGGGGCTTGGACAGGGGGCACTATGGCTACACCTTC	CASSWGLDRGHYGYTF
TRBV19	-	TRBJ1-1	-	TGTGCCAGTAGTGTGGACAGATTGAACACTGAAGCTTTCTTT	CASSVDRLNTEAFF
TRBV10-3	-	TRBJ2-1	-	TGTGCCACCTCCTTGGGAGATGAGCAGTTCTTC	CATSLGDEQFF
TRBV25-1	TRBD2	TRBJ2-1	-	TGTGCCAGCAGTGAATGGCGGGGGAGCAATGAGCAGTTCTTC	CASSEWRGSNEQFF
TRBV30	TRBD1	TRBJ1-5	-	TGTGCCTGGAGTGTTGGCGGGGCACGACAGGGTTATCAGCCCCAGCATTTT	CAWSVGGARQGYQPQHF
TRBV28	-	TRBJ1-1	-	TGTGCCAGCAGTCCCTCCTCCGGCAGGTTAAGAGCTTTCTTT	CASSPSSGRLRAFF
TRBV6-5	-	TRBJ2-5	-	TGTGCCAGCAGTTCTCTAGACGACAGGCTTCAAGAGACCCAGTACTTC	CASSSLDDRLQETQYF
TRBV2	TRBD2	TRBJ2-1	few	TGTGCCAGCAGAGCGGGAGGGGTCTACAATGAGCAGTTCTTC	CASRAGGVYNEQFF
TRBV5-6	-	TRBJ1-2	-	TGTGCCAGCAGCTCCTATGGACGGTCCGTGGGGAGTGGCTACACCTTC	CASSSYGRSVGSGYTF
TRBV4-1	TRBD2	TRBJ2-5	few	TGCGCCAGCAGCCAGTTTAGCGGGCCGGAGGAGACCCAGTACTTC	CASSQFSGPEETQYF
TRBV28	TRBD1	TRBJ1-2	-	TGTGCCAGCTGTCAGGGGGCGAGACTTTATGGCTACACCTTC	CASCQGARLYGYTF
TRBV19	TRBD2	TRBJ2-1	-	TGTGCCAGTAGTAGGCCCGGGCTAGCGGGCTCCTACAATGAGCAGTTCTTC	CASSRPGLAGSYNEQFF
TRBV4-1	-	TRBJ2-3	-	TGCGCCAGCAGCCAAGTGGCGGGCCGCACAGATACGCAGTATTTT	CASSQVAGRTDTQYF
TRBV30	-	TRBJ1-4	-	TGTGCCTGGAGTCCACCACAGGGCTCTAATGAAAAACTGTTTTTT	CAWSPPQGSNEKLFF
TRBV5-6	-	TRBJ1-1	-	TGTGCCAGCAGCTTGACAGGGACTATTATGAACACTGAAGCTTTCTTT	CASSLTGTIMNTEAFF
TRBV4-1	TRBD1	TRBJ1-3	-	TGCGACAGCAGCCAATCGGTGGGACAGGGTGGAAACACCATATATTTT	CDSSQSVGQGGNTIYF
TRBV28	-	TRBJ2-2	-	TGTGCCAGCAGTTACCTCGCTCCAGTCACCGGGGAGCTGTTTTTT	CASSYLAPVTGELFF
TRBV5-6	TRBD1	TRBJ2-2	-	TGTGCCAGCAGGTCGGGACAGCTAGCGAACACCGGGGAGCTGTTTTTT	CASRSGQLANTGELFF
TRBV27	TRBD1	TRBJ2-7	-	TGTGCCAGCAGTTGTCCCGGGACAGGGAATTACGAGCAGTACTTC	CASSCPGTGNYEQYF
TRBV7-9	-	TRBJ1-1	few	TGTGCCAGCAGCGGGGGGGGGAGCACTGAAGCTTTCTTT	CASSGGGSTEAFF
TRBV10-3	-	TRBJ2-4	-	TGTGCCATCAGTGTAGGAACAAGAGGGGCCAAAAACATTCAGTACTTC	CAISVGTRGAKNIQYF
TRBV12-1	-	TRBJ1-3	-	TGTGCCAGCAGCTTGGGACAGGCAAACACCATATATTTT	CASSLGQANTIYF
TRBV7-2	TRBD1	TRBJ1-1	-	TGTGCCAGCAGCCAACAGGGGAGGTTCAAGGGAGCTTTCTTT	CASSQQGRFKGAFF
TRBV7-8	-	TRBJ2-7	-	TGTGCCAGCAGCCACAGGAACGAGCAGTACTTC	CASSHRNEQYF
TRBV5-1	-	TRBJ1-5	-	TGCGCCAGCAGCTTGGCCGGGGGGAGCAATCAGCCCCAGCATTTT	CASSLAGGSNQPQHF
TRBV14	-	TRBJ2-1	-	TGTGCCAGCAGCCACTGGACAGACTACAATGAGCAGTTCTTC	CASSHWTDYNEQFF